The 18 T cell receptor beta chains presented below share a single source sample, sequenced in a study of blood T cell repertoires in COVID-19. Assay used: immunoSEQ multiplex PCR; TCRdb lists only in-frame clones, some missing. The sample carries 180,000 or so clones, roughly 81% recorded once. Input material: peripheral blood. These receptors were collected from a woman older than 75 with COVID-19, enrolled during active disease.

The V gene is TRBV7-9, the J gene TRBJ2-3; 8 nucleotides line up with TRBD2. J lost 6 bases, V lost 6 bases, and 8 bases had no gene match. The CDR3 length is 14 residues. Germline V gives CDR1 SEHNR, CDR2 FQNEAQ (reference sequence). The CDR3 protein is CASRSTSGGDTQYF. CDR3 coding DNA: TGTGCCAGCAGATCCACTAGCGGAGGGGATACGCAGTATTTT. The entire variable domain, with the rest obtained from reference TRBV7-9 and TRBJ2-3, is as follows: DTGVSQNPRHKITKRGQNVTFRCDPISEHNRLYWYRQTLGQGPEFLTYFQNEAQLEKSRLLSDRFSAERPKGSFSTLEIQRTEQGDSAMYLCASRSTSGGDTQYFGPGTRLTVL.

The chain links TRBV5-4 to TRBJ2-1; TRBD1 might be the D (7 bases). CDR1 and CDR2 from the germline V gene are SGHNT and YYREEE (reference sequence). The V gene lost 7 bases and the J gene lost 0 bases, with 23 bases spanning the gap. The CDR3 extends over 18 amino acids. Here the CDR3 reads CASDRRGHRFSSYNEQFF. The CDR3 DNA follows: TGTGCCAGCGACCGGAGGGGGCACAGGTTTAGCTCCTACAATGAGCAGTTCTTC.

The chain combines TRBV27 with TRBJ2-5, with 9 nucleotides matching TRBD1. The germline gives CDR1 MNHEY, CDR2 SMNVEV (reference sequence). V shed 6 bases and J 2 bases; nucleotides not matched to a gene: 7. The CDR3 runs to 15 residues. DNA for the CDR3: TGTGCCAGCAGCCCCCTAGGACAGGGGCAAGAGACCCAGTACTTC. Amino acids: CASSPLGQGQETQYF.

The CDR3 DNA sequence: TGTGCCACCAGTGATTGGACAGGGGGCATGTCAGATACGCAGTATTTT. As protein: CATSDWTGGMSDTQYF. This rearrangement joins TRBV24-1 to TRBJ2-3, with 11 nucleotides matching TRBD1. Per germline, CDR1 KGHDR and CDR2 SFDVKD. This CDR3 region has 16 residues. Trimming cost V 2 bases and J 4 bases; bases outside gene matches: 4.

The V and J genes are TRBV5-1 and TRBJ2-5; TRBD2 matches at 8 bases. CDR3 length: 18 residues. V lost 0 bases and J lost 1; bases outside the gene matches: 11. The germline CDR1 and CDR2 sequences are SGHRS and YFSETQ. The CDR3: CASSLGSLGGAFQETQYF. The CDR3 nucleotides read TGCGCCAGCAGCTTGGGGTCTCTCGGGGGGGCCTTCCAAGAGACCCAGTACTTC.

The CDR3 DNA sequence: TGTGCCAGCAGAAGAGCGGGAGGTCGGCACGAGCAGTACTTC. Translated: CASRRAGGRHEQYF. The genes are TRBV2 and TRBJ2-7; TRBD2 agrees at 9 bases. The CDR3 length is 14 residues. The germline V gene encodes CDR1 SNHLY and CDR2 FYNNEI. V shed 6 bases and J 5 bases; nucleotides not matched to a gene: 8. Looking up the rest from reference TRBV2 and TRBJ2-7 gives the full variable domain: EPEVTQTPSHQVTQMGQEVILRCVPISNHLYFYWYRQILGQKVEFLVSFYNNEISEKSEIFDDQFSVERPDGSNFTLKIRSTKLEDSAMYFCASRRAGGRHEQYFGPGTRLTVT.

The gene calls are TRBV7-2 and TRBJ2-7; 13 nucleotides agree with TRBD2. V trimming: 5 bases; J trimming: 4 bases; junction bases outside the gene matches: 5. The CDR3 extends over 15 amino acids. The germline V gene has CDR1 SGHTA and CDR2 FQGNSA. The CDR3 DNA reads TGTGCCAGCAGCCGGGGACTAGCGGGACTATACGAGCAGTACTTC. This translates into CASSRGLAGLYEQYF.

CDR3 sequence (DNA): TGTGCCAGCAGCTTAGTAGCAGGGGGCGAAACCTACACCTTC. It encodes CASSLVAGGETYTF. The chain recombines TRBV7-9 with TRBJ1-2; 8 nucleotides align to TRBD1. The CDR3 is made up of 14 amino acids. V was pared by 1 base and J by 10 bases, with 8 bases of the junction left unmatched. The germline gives CDR1 SEHNR, CDR2 FQNEAQ (reference sequence).

The rearrangement joins TRBV10-2 to TRBJ2-1; 9 bases agree with TRBD1. This CDR3 region has 15 residues. The germline V gene encodes CDR1 WSHSY and CDR2 SAAADI. The junction had 2 bases not matched to a gene; V was cut back by 2 bases and J by 3 bases. CDR3 in amino acids: CASSEEDRGYNEQFF. DNA of the CDR3: TGCGCCAGCAGTGAGGAGGACAGGGGCTACAATGAGCAGTTCTTC.

The chain carries TRBV11-3 and TRBJ1-5; weak D call: TRBD1 (5 bases). The length of the CDR3 is 14 residues. Germline V gene lookup returns CDR1 SGHNT and CDR2 YENEEA. Between the trimmed V and J ends, which lost 5 bases and 2 bases, there was a span of 10 bases. In DNA form, the CDR3 reads TGTGCCAGCAGCGTCGGGGGTGGCAATCAGCCCCAGCATTTT. It translates to CASSVGGGNQPQHF.

This chain uses TRBV5-1 with TRBJ2-1; 8 bases fit TRBD2. Germline V CDR1 and CDR2: SGHRS, YFSETQ. The CDR3 is 15 amino acids. Losses at the gene ends were 3 bases for V and 0 bases for J; bases not matched to a gene: 2. The CDR3 region has the DNA TGCGCCAGCAGCTCCGGGACTAGCTCCTACAATGAGCAGTTCTTC. As protein: CASSSGTSSYNEQFF.

The V gene is TRBV2, the J gene TRBJ2-2; 7 positions match TRBD2. Trimming removed 6 bases from V and 1 base from J; junction bases left unmatched: 8. The CDR3 is made up of 16 amino acids. Germline-derived CDR1 and CDR2 are SNHLY and FYNNEI. The CDR3 spells CASSLSTGGNTGELFF. In DNA, the CDR3 is TGTGCCAGCAGCCTCTCAACGGGAGGGAACACCGGGGAGCTGTTTTTT.

A single count supports this clone. The CDR3 bases are TGTGCCAGCTCCCAAGGGGGTAACACCGGGGAGCTGTTTTTT. Its translation is CASSQGGNTGELFF. The V and J genes are TRBV18 and TRBJ2-2; perhaps TRBD1 as D (6 bases). Trimming cost V 6 bases and J 2 bases, with 10 bases left between them. Germline V gene lookup returns CDR1 KGHSH and CDR2 LQKENI. The length of the CDR3 is 14 residues.

The chain recombines TRBV10-3 with TRBJ2-5; TRBD2 is a possible D gene (5 bases). Germline V lookup: CDR1 ENHRY, CDR2 SYGVKD. The CDR3 contains 11 residues. V gave up 11 bases and J gave up 5 bases, with 12 bases separating them. The CDR3 bases are TGTGCCTCCTCGACGGGGGAGACCCAGTACTTC. This codes for CASSTGETQYF.

This sequence joins TRBV19 and TRBJ2-3; D remains unclear. CDR3 length equals 14 residues. Germline CDR1 LNHDA, CDR2 SQIVND (reference sequence). V lost 1 base and J 7 bases, leaving 12 bases between the germline ends. Here the CDR3 DNA reads TGTGCCAGTAGTATAGTAGGAGCACCTCATACGCAGTATTTT. It encodes CASSIVGAPHTQYF.

V is TRBV9 and J is TRBJ1-2, with D possibly matching TRBD1 (5 bases). The CDR3 contains 14 residues. Germline V gives CDR1 SGDLS, CDR2 YYNGEE. V dropped 4 bases and J dropped 1 base, with 11 bases sitting between them. Written as DNA, the CDR3 is TGTGCCAGCAGCCCCCAGACAGTTAACTATGGCTACACCTTC. Translating gives CASSPQTVNYGYTF.

This clone was picked up a small number of times. This sequence joins TRBV18 and TRBJ1-1; D call uncertain. The germline V gene has CDR1 KGHSH and CDR2 LQKENI. The CDR3 is 13 residues long. The V end was cut by 3 bases, the J end by 7 bases, with 12 bases between. CDR3 loop: CASSPSGAFEAFF. The DNA of the CDR3 is TGTGCCAGCTCACCTTCGGGAGCCTTTGAAGCTTTCTTT.

The gene calls are TRBV15 and TRBJ2-7; D is perhaps TRBD1 (6 bases). CDR1 is LNHNV and CDR2 is YYDKDF in the germline V gene (reference sequence). The CDR3 is 15 amino acids. V was clipped by 5 bases and J by 0 bases, with 14 bases between them. The CDR3 region has the DNA TGTGCCACCAGCCTCGACAGGTTCGGCTCCTACGAGCAGTACTTC. It yields the protein CATSLDRFGSYEQYF.